This T cell receptor (beta chain) comes out of a study of post-analysis software for immune sequencing data. Study-wide background: Both relapsing-remitting and secondary progressive multiple sclerosis featured among the disease courses, as did progressive-relapsing multiple sclerosis.

Tagging with unique molecular identifiers was a feature of the TCR beta cDNA libraries. Between about 0.85 and 11 million T cells gave rise to a few hundred thousand cDNA molecules. TCRdb re-called the PCR reads with MiXCR, one entry per CDR3 protein. Among approximately 460,000 distinct CDR3 sequences listed, under 55% were seen once. General study results and limits: Compared with controls, patients had more of roughly five TRBV segments, including TRBV5-6, TRBV5-1 and TRBV20-1.

In its sample, this clonotype was seen a few times. Its target is not known. The germline CDR1 and CDR2 sequences are SGHRS and YFSETQ. This CDR3 contains 19 residues. The germline V and J ends were trimmed by 0 bases and 4 bases, with 22 bases remaining between them. Sequenced: blood. The receptor comes from a girl aged 5 to 17 with multiple sclerosis. This chain uses TRBV5-1 with TRBJ2-2, with D tentatively TRBD2 (5 bases). The CDR3 region is CASSLAFFLRGRLTGELFF. CDR3 sequence (DNA): TGCGCCAGCAGCTTGGCCTTTTTTCTTCGTGGGAGACTCACCGGGGAGCTGTTTTTT.